Listed below are T cell receptor beta chains from one sample, sequenced in a study of cytomegalovirus exposure and HLA in healthy donors. Some clones are missing from TCRdb's copy, which holds only in-frame ones; the method was immunoSEQ multiplex PCR. Of 130,000 or so clones detected, roughly 90% appear once; the ten largest clones hold 3% to 3.5%. The sequenced material came from PBMCs. Every receptor here comes from a man aged 25-45 years in good health and CMV-seronegative. Both conserved end residues are trimmed from each CDR3. The size field is filled for only some rows; it gives once, few, many or a size class.

.,TRBV6-5,ASSTTSGHNEQF
once,TRBV4-3,ASSHFPGQVSGANVLT
once,TRBV7-2,ASSLVEGAAEAF
.,TRBV25-1,ASREGSWETQY
.,TRBV7-2,ASSFGTGRYNEQF
.,TRBV7-8,ASSSRTGDAYGYT
.,TRBV7-9,ASSRGVSEKLF
once,TRBV6-6,ASSYPLF
.,TRBV6-5,ASSYSPDTSYGYT
.,TRBV5-1,ASSLGTSGYNEQF
.,TRBV6-6,ASSYFSEQF
.,TRBV27,ASCPGVGYEQY
.,TRBV5-6,ASSLGSPQLHISEVEQY
.,TRBV7-9,ASSLSGLAGGEGNEQF
.,TRBV28,ASSFRGIYT
.,TRBV2,ASQNRVRVGYT
.,TRBV5-6,ASSPRASGGPYEQY
.,TRBV5-6,ASSKDSEQY
.,TRBV27,ASSLWGQGPNNSPLH
once,TRBV4-3,ASSQDRLSSSYEQY